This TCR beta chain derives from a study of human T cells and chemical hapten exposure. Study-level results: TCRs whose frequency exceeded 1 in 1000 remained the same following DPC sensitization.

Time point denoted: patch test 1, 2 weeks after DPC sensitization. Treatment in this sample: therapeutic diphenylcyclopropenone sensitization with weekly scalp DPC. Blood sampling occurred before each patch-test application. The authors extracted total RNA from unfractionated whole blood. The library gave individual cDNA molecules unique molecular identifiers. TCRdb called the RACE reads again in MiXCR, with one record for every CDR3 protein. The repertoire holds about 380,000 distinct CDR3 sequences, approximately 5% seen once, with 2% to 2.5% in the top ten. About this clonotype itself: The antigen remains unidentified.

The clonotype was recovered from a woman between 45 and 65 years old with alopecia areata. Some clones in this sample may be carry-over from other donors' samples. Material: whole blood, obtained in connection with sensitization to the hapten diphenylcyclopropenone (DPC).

The CDR3 here is CASAERDEQYF. In nucleotides, the CDR3 is TGTGCCAGCGCGGAGAGGGACGAGCAGTACTTC. The V call is TRBV28, the J call TRBJ2-7; tentatively, D is TRBD2 (5 bases). V shed 8 bases and J shed 5 bases, with 10 bases lying between them. CDR1 and CDR2 (germline): MDHEN, SYDVKM. The CDR3 contains 11 residues.